The present TCR beta chain was sequenced within a study of T cells after yellow fever vaccination. Background on the study: Researchers used SMART-Seq v4 Ultra Low Input to prepare fractions that had low cell numbers.

General observations from the study: The secondary T-cell response peaked on day 5, not day 15, but was weaker. Most primary-vaccination clones reappeared after the booster (about 95% CD4, 88% CD8).

This clonotype was recorded at least ten times. The target antigen is unknown. The authors made TCR cDNA by 5'RACE template switching, adding a universal primer site and UMIs. Each CDR3 protein is one row after TCRdb ran MiXCR on the 5' RACE reads. The sample carries about 310,000 distinct CDR3 sequences, 3.6% recorded once. The J segment lost 4 bases and the V segment lost 3 bases, leaving 5 bases of the junction unmatched. In germline, CDR1 is SGHTA, CDR2 FQGNSA. This CDR3 is built from 15 residues. The chain has TRBV7-2 and TRBJ2-5, with TRBD2 matching over 10 bases. The receptor was derived from a man aged 18 to 30 who received the YFV17D yellow fever vaccine. This specimen was PBMCs, taken on the day of the yellow fever booster vaccination. DNA of the CDR3: TGTGCCAGCAGCTTTCAGCGGGGGGGTGGAGAGACCCAGTACTTC. Encoded protein: CASSFQRGGGETQYF. Full variable domain (outside the CDR3, taken from reference TRBV7-2 and TRBJ2-5): GAGVSQSPSNKVTEKGKDVELRCDPISGHTALYWYRQSLGQGLEFLIYFQGNSAPDKSGLPSDRFSAERTGGSVSTLTIQRTQQEDSAVYLCASSFQRGGGETQYFGPGTRLLVL.